This paragraph reports one T cell receptor beta chain. This receptor's antigen is unknown. Base quality data are lacking; no much larger clone is found one base away. V is reduced by 5 bases and J by 5 bases, leaving a spacing of 12 bases between them. Spanning cysteine to phenylalanine, the CDR3 consists of 13 amino acids. The only DNA kept is the CDR3, 39 bases in frame from the first base. Each collaborating institution followed its own protocols to collect whole blood in K2EDTA tubes. For TCRbeta analysis, collaborators shipped samples as frozen whole blood, isolated PBMCs, or DNA extracted from either of those sample types. This sample stems from a study of blood T cell repertoires in COVID-19 (dated by TCRdb to about 2020). Some background on the complete study: The collaborator samples originated in the United States, Italy and Spain and spanned the acute and convalescent phases of COVID-19. The material from the prospective study consisted of cDNA or gDNA derived from T cells, B-cell-depleted T cells, or PBMCs. The dataset comprised deeply sampled blood TCRbeta repertoires from subjects exposed to, actively infected with, or recovered from COVID-19. The repertoires were released in a freely available public database meant as a resource for research on the immune response to SARS-CoV-2. The samples were drawn from the first 160 participants of the ongoing ImmuneRACE study and from some 1,300 subjects provided by 6 global collaborators. The sample metadata nearly always contained a de-identified subject ID, COVID-19 status, age in years and sex. HLA class I and class II types, where available, came from metadata supplied by the sample provider rather than from assay-based typing. Broad study findings and their caveats: The amount of clinical and demographic metadata varied by source and participant and was provided uncurated.

The immunoSEQ Assay, a bias-controlled multiplex PCR, was used to amplify TCRbeta CDR3 regions from genomic DNA. The study's processing was this. The number of nucleated cells in each sample was estimated from the amplification of reference gene primers within the assay. To quantify the absolute abundance of each unique TCRbeta CDR3 rearrangement, sequence reads were collapsed and filtered. For each sample, productive Simpson clonality was calculated by taking the square root of Simpson's diversity index across productive rearrangements. Sourced from immuneACCESS, this table was stored by TCRdb with only in-frame sequences that have V and J called. A share of the clones is absent; for the studies checked, an unresolved V gene accounts for under half, and the remainder has no known explanation. V and J calls and clone size come straight from that table; D and trimming were deduced from the DNA. This sample gives about 210,000 clones in total; about 83% of them show up just once. Of the sample, more than 8% falls within the top ten clones.

The sample comprised peripheral blood. The receptor comes from a woman aged 50 to 65 with acute or convalescent COVID-19. Recombination linked TRBV12-3 or TRBV12-4 to TRBJ1-1, and perhaps TRBD1 as D gene, on 5 matching bases. The sequenced DNA: TGTGCCAGCAGTGATCAGGGAGGGACTGAAGCTTTCTTT. It specifies CASSDQGGTEAFF.